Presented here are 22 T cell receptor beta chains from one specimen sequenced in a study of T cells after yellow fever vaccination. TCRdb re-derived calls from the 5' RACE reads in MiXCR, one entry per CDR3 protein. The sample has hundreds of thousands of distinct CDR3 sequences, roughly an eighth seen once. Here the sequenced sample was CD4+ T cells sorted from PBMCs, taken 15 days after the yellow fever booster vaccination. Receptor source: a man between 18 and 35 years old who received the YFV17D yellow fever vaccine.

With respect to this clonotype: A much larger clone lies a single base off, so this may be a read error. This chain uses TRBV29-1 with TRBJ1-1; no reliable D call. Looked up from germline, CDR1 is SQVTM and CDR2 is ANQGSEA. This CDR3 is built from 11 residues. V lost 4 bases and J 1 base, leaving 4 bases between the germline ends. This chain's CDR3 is CSVGQNTEAFF. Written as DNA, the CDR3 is TGCAGCGTTGGGCAGAACACTGAAGCTTTCTTT.

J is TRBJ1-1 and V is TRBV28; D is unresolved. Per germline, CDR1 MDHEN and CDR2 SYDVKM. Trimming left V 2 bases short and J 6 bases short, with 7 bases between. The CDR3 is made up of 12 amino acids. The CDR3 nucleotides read TGTGCCAGCAGTTTACGGGCACCTGAAGCTTTCTTT. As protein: CASSLRAPEAFF. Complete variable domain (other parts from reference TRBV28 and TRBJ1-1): DVKVTQSSRYLVKRTGEKVFLECVQDMDHENMFWYRQDPGLGLRLIYFSYDVKMKEKGDIPEGYSVSREKKERFSLILESASTNQTSMYLCASSLRAPEAFFGQGTRLTVV.

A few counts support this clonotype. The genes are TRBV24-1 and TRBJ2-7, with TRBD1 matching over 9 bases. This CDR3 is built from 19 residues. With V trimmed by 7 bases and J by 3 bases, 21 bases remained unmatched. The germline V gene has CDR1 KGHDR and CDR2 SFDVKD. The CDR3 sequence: CATSLNGQGLSCRHYEQYV. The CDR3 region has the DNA TGTGCCACCAGCTTAAATGGACAGGGGCTATCTTGTCGCCACTACGAGCAGTACGTC.

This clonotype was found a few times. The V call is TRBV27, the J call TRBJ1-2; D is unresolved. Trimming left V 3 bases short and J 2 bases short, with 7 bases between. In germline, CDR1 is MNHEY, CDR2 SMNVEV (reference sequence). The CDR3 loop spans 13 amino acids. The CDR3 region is CASSFNGNYGYTF. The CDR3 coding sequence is TGTGCCAGCAGTTTTAACGGAAACTATGGCTACACCTTC.

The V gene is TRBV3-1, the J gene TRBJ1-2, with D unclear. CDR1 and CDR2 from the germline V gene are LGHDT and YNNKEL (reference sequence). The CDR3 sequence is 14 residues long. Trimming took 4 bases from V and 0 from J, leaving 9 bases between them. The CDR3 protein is CASSRSPANYGYTF. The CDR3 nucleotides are TGTGCCAGCAGCCGGTCTCCGGCTAACTATGGCTACACCTTC.

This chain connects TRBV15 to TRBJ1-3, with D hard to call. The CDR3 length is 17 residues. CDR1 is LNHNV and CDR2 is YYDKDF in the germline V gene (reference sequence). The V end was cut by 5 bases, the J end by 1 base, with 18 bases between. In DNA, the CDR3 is TGTGCCACCAGCCCACGAGGCCCCCGTCTTTCTGGAAACACCATATATTTT. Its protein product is CATSPRGPRLSGNTIYF.

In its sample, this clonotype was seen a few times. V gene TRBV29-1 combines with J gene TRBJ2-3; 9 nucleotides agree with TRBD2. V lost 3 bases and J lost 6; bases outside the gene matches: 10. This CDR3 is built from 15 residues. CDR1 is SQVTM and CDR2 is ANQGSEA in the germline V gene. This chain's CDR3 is CSVEVGAGGRDTQYF. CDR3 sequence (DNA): TGCAGCGTTGAGGTGGGCGCGGGGGGGCGTGATACGCAGTATTTT.

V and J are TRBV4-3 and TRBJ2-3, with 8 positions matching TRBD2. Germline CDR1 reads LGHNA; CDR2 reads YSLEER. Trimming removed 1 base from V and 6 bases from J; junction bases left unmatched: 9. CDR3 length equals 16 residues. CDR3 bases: TGCGCCAGCAGCCAAGCCGGCGCGGGGGGCGGGGATACGCAGTATTTT. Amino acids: CASSQAGAGGGDTQYF.

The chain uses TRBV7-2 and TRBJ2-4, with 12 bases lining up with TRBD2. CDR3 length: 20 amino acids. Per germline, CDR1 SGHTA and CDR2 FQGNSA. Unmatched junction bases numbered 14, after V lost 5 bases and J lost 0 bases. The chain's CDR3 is CASSPVPLRLAGVAKNIQYF. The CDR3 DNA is TGTGCCAGCAGCCCCGTACCACTTCGACTAGCGGGGGTAGCCAAAAACATTCAGTACTTC.

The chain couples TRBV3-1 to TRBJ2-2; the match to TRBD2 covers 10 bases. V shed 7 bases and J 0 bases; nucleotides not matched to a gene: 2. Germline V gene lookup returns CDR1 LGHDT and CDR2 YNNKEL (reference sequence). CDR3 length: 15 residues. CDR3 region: CASNLAGANTGELFF. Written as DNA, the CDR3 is TGTGCCAGCAACCTAGCGGGGGCGAACACCGGGGAGCTGTTTTTT.

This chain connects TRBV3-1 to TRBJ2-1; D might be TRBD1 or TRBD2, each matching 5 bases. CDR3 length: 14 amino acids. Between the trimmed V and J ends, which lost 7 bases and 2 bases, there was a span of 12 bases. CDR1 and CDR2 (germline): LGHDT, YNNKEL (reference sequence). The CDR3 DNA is TGTGCCAGCAAACGGGACGGTACCTACAATGAGCAGTTCTTC. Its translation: CASKRDGTYNEQFF.

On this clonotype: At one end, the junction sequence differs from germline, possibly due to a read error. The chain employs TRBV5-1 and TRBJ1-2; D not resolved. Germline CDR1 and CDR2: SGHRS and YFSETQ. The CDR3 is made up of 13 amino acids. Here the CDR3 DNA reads TGCGCCAGCTGCTTTCCCACGGGAGATGGCTACACCTTC. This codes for CASCFPTGDGYTF.

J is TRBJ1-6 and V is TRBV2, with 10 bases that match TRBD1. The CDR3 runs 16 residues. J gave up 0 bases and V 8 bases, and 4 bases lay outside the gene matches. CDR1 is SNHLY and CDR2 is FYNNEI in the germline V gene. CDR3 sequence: CASGWTGGSYNSPLHF. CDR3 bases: TGTGCCAGCGGATGGACAGGGGGCTCCTATAATTCACCCCTCCACTTT. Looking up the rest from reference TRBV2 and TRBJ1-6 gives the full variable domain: EPEVTQTPSHQVTQMGQEVILRCVPISNHLYFYWYRQILGQKVEFLVSFYNNEISEKSEIFDDQFSVERPDGSNFTLKIRSTKLEDSAMYFCASGWTGGSYNSPLHFGNGTRLTVT.

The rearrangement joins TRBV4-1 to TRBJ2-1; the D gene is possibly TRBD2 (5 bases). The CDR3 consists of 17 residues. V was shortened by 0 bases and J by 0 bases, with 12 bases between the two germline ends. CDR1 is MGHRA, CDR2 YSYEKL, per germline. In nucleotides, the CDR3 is TGCGCCAGCAGCCAAGAGAGGGAAACAAGCTCCTACAATGAGCAGTTCTTC. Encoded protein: CASSQERETSSYNEQFF.

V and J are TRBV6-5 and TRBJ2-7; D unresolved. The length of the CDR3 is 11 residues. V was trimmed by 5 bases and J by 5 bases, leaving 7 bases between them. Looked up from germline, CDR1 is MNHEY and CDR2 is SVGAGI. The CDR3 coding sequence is TGTGCCAGCAGTAAGGGAAACGAGCAGTACTTC. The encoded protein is CASSKGNEQYF.

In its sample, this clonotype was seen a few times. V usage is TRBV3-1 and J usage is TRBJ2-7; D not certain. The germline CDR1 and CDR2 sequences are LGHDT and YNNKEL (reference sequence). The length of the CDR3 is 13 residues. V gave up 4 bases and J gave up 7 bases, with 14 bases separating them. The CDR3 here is CASSLRVGLEQYF. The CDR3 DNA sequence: TGTGCCAGCAGCCTAAGAGTAGGCCTGGAGCAGTACTTC.

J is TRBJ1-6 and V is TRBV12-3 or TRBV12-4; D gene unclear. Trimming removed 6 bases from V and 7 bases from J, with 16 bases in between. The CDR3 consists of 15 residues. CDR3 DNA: TGTGCCAGCAGACAATTCGGAGGGATGAATTCACCCCTCCACTTT. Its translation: CASRQFGGMNSPLHF.

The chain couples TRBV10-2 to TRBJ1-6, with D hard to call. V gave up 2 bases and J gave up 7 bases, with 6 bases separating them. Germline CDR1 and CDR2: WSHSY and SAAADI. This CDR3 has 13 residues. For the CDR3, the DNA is TGCGCCAGCAGTGAGCAGATCAATTCACCCCTCCACTTT. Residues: CASSEQINSPLHF.

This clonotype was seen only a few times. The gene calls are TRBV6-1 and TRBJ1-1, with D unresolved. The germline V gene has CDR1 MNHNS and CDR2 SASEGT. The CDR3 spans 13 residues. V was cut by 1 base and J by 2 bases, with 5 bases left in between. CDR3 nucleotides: TGTGCCAGCAGTGAAGGGTATAACACTGAAGCTTTCTTT. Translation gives CASSEGYNTEAFF.

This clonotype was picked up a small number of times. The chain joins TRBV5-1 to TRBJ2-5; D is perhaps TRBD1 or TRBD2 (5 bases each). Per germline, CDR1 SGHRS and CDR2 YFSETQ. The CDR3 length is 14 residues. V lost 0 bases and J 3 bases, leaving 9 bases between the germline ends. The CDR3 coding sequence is TGCGCCAGCAGCTTGGTGGGACCGGAAGAGACCCAGTACTTC. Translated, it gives CASSLVGPEETQYF. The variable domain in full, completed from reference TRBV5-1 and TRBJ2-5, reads KAGVTQTPRYLIKTRGQQVTLSCSPISGHRSVSWYQQTPGQGLQFLFEYFSETQRNKGNFPGRFSGRQFSNSRSEMNVSTLELGDSALYLCASSLVGPEETQYFGPGTRLLVL.

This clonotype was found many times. The CDR3 region is CASIEARDNHEQYF. The CDR3 DNA reads as TGTGCCAGCATCGAAGCTAGGGACAATCACGAGCAGTACTTC. The chain recombines TRBV6-2 or TRBV6-3 with TRBJ2-7, with D possibly being TRBD1 (6 bases). Germline V gene lookup returns CDR1 MNHEY and CDR2 SVGEGT. The CDR3 totals 14 residues. Trimming left V 7 bases short and J 5 bases short, with 18 bases between.

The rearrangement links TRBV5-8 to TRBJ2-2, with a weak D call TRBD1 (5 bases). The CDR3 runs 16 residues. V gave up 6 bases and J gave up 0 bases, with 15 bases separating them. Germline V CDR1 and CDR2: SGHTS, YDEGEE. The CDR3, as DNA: TGTGCCAGCACCAAAGTGGACATCGCGAACACCGGGGAGCTGTTTTTT. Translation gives CASTKVDIANTGELFF.